This T cell receptor beta chain was sequenced during a study of cytomegalovirus exposure and HLA in healthy donors. The overall study: Among several hundred genotyped donors, more than 65% fell in the Caucasian-associated ancestry cluster.

Note on this clone: Its antigen is not known.

General study points: Later on, an analysis tied 18,000 or so TCR beta sequences to HLA alleles at 0.05 false discovery rate. As immune exposure information, only CMV serostatus was available. TRBV6-2, TRBV6-3 and some other V segments were unresolvable in 87-base-pair reads.

This CDR3 contains 15 residues. The germline CDR1 and CDR2 sequences are SGHVS and FQNEAQ. V lost 4 bases, J lost 1 base, and 10 bases lay in between. The PCR employed 60 Vbeta primers together with 13 Jbeta primers. The data were produced by immunoSEQ multiplex PCR, yet TCRdb's version contains in-frame clones alone and is incomplete. The table has 55,000 to 75,000 clones, approximately 81% seen once. The TCR originated in a young woman in good health and CMV-seropositive. The V and J genes are TRBV7-8 and TRBJ2-2; TRBD1 is a possible D gene (6 bases). Material: PBMCs. This CDR3 reads CASSSDRRNTGELFF. The DNA of the CDR3 is TGTGCCAGCAGCTCTGACAGGAGGAACACCGGGGAGCTGTTTTTT. Filled out from reference TRBV7-8 and TRBJ2-2, the complete variable domain reads GAGVSQSPRYKVAKRGQDVALRCDPISGHVSLFWYQQALGQGPEFLTYFQNEAQLDKSGLPSDRFFAERPEGSVSTLKIQRTQQEDSAVYLCASSSDRRNTGELFFGEGSRLTVL.